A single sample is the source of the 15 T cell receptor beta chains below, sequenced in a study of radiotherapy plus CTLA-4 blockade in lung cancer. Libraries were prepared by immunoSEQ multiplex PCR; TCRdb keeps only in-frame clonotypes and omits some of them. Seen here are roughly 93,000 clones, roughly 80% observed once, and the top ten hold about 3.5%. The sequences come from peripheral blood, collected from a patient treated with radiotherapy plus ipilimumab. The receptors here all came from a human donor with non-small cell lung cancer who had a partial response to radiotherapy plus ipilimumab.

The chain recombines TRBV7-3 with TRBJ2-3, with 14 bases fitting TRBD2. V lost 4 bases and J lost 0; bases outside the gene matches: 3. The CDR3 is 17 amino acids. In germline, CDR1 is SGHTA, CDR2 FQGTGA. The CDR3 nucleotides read TGTGCCAGCAGCTCAGGGACTAGCGGGAGCAGCACAGATACGCAGTATTTT. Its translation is CASSSGTSGSSTDTQYF.

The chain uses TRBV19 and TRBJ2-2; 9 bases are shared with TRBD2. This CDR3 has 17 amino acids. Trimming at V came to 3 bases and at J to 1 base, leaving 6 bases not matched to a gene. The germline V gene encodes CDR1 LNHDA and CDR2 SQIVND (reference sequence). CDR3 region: CASSMASTSGNTGELFF. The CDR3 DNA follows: TGTGCCAGTAGTATGGCTTCGACTAGCGGGAACACCGGGGAGCTGTTTTTT.

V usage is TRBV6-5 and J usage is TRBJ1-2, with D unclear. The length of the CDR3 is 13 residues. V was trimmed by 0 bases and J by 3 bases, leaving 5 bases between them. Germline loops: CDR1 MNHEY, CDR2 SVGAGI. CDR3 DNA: TGTGCCAGCAGTTACTCGGCCTACTATGGCTACACCTTC. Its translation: CASSYSAYYGYTF.

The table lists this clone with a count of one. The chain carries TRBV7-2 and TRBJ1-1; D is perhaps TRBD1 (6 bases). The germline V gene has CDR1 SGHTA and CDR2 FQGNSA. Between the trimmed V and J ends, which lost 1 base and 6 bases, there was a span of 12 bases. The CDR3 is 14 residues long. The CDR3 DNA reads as TGTGCCAGCAGCTTAGAAAACAACAGGGCTGAAGCTTTCTTT. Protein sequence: CASSLENNRAEAFF.

The CDR3 loop is CASSTTGESVTEAFF. In nucleotides, the CDR3 is TGCGCCAGCAGCACGACAGGGGAGTCGGTCACTGAAGCTTTCTTT. The chain joins TRBV5-1 to TRBJ1-1, with 8 bases lining up with TRBD1. V trimming: 4 bases; J trimming: 4 bases; junction bases outside the gene matches: 9. Germline loops: CDR1 SGHRS, CDR2 YFSETQ. This CDR3 spans 15 amino acids.

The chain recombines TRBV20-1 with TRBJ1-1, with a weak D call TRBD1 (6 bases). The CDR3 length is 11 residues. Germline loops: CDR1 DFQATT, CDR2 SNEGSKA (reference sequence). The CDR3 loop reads CRSTGGGEAFF. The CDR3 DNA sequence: TGCAGGTCGACAGGAGGTGGTGAAGCTTTCTTT.

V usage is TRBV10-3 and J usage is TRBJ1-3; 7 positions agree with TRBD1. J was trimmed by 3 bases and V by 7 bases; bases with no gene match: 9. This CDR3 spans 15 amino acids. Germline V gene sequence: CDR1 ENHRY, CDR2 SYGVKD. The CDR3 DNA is TGTGCCATCAAAGGAGGAGGGGGCGGTGGAAACACCATATATTTT. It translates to CAIKGGGGGGNTIYF.

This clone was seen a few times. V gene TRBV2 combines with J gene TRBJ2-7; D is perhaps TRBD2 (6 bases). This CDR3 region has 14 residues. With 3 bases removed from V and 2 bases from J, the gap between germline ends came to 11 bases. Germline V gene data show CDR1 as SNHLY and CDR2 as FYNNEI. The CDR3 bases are TGTGCCAGCAGTGACCAGGGAGGCACCTACGAGCAGTACTTC. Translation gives CASSDQGGTYEQYF.

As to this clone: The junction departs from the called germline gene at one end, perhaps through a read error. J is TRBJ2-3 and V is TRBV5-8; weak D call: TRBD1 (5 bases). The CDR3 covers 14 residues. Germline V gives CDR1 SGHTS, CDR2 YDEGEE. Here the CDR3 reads CASSADRSTGTQYF. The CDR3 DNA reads TGTGCCAGCAGCGCTGACAGAAGCACAGGTACGCAGTATTTT.

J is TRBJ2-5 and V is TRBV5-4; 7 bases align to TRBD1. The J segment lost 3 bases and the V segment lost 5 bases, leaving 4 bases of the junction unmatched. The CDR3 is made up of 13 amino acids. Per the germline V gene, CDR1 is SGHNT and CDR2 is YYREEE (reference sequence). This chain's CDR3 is CASSYRGEETQYF. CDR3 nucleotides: TGTGCCAGCAGTTACAGGGGAGAAGAGACCCAGTACTTC.

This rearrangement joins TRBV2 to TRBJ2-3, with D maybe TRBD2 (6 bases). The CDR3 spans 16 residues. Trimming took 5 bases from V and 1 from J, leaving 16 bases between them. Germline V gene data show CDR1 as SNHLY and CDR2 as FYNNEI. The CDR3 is CASSHPLSGRTDTQYF. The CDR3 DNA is TGTGCCAGCAGTCATCCCCTTAGCGGTCGCACAGATACGCAGTATTTT.

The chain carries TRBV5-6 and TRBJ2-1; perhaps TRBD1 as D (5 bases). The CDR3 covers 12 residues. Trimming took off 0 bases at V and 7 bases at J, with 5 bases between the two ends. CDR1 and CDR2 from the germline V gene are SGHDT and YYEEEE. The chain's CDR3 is CASSLEGNEQFF. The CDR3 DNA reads TGTGCCAGCAGCTTGGAGGGGAATGAGCAGTTCTTC.

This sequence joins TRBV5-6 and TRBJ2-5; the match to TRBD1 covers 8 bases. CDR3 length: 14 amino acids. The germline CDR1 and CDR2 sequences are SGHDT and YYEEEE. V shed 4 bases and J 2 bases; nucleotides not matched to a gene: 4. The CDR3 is CASSEQGAQETQYF. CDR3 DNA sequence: TGTGCCAGCAGCGAGCAGGGGGCGCAAGAGACCCAGTACTTC.

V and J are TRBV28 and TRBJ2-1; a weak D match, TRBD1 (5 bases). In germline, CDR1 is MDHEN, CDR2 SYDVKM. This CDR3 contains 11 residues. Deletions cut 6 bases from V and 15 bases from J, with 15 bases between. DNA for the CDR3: TGTGCCAGCAGCCTGGGGCAGCTAGTGTTCTTC. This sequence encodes CASSLGQLVFF.

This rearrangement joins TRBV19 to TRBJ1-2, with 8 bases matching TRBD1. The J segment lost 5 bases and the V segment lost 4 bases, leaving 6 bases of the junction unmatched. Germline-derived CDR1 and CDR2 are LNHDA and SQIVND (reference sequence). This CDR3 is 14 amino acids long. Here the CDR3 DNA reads TGTGCCAGTAGTACAGGGGGCGAATATTATGGCTACACCTTC. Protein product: CASSTGGEYYGYTF.